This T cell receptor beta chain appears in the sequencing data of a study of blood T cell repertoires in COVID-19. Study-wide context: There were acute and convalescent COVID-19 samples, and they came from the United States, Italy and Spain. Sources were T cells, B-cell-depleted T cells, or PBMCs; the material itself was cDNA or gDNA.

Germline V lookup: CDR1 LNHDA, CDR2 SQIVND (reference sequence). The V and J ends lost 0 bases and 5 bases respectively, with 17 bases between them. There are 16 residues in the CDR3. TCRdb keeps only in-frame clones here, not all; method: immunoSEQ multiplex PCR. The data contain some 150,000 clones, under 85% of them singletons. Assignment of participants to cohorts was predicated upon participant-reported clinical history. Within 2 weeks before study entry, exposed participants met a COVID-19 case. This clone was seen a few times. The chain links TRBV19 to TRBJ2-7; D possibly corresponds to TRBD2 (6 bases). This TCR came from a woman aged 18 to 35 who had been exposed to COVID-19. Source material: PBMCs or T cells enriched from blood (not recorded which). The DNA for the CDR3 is TGTGCCAGTAGTATAGATCACGGGACTCCATTGGACGAGCAGTACTTC. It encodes CASSIDHGTPLDEQYF.